This TCR beta chain derives from a study of shared clonotypes between healthy human individuals. From germline, CDR1 is MNHEY and CDR2 SVGAGI. V dropped 2 bases and J dropped 6; count of bases not matched to a gene: 7. There are 15 residues in the CDR3. Details on this clone: Its antigen is unknown.

Repertoires were generated with immunoSEQ multiplex PCR, while TCRdb's copy carries only in-frame clones and drops some. This table holds 2 million to 2.5 million clones, approximately 96% found once. Findings and limits, study-wide: The study drew on few donors, limiting represented genetic and exposure-history diversity.

Nashville, Tennessee was home to all donors, each a Caucasian adult. This receptor was taken from a man between 18 and 29 years old in good health. The V call is TRBV6-5, the J call TRBJ2-5, with 9 nucleotides matching TRBD1. Source material: naive CD4+ T cells sorted from blood. Documented subset: CD45RA+ positively selected. For the CDR3, the DNA is TGTGCCAGCAGTTACCCTACAGGGGGCAGAAAGACCCAGTACTTC. This codes for CASSYPTGGRKTQYF.